Each of the 6 T cell receptor beta chains below was sequenced from the same sample in a study of T-cell memory formation after mild COVID-19. MiXCR, run by TCRdb on the 5' RACE reads, gives a single entry per CDR3 protein. The table records about 270,000 distinct CDR3 sequences, 15% to 20% of them present only once. Specimen: PBMCs or a T cell subset sorted from them (not recorded which). The receptors shown here come from a man younger than 30 who had mild COVID-19 (a few samples of this study predate the infection). Cell type and time point are not known.

This clonotype was detected a few times. V usage is TRBV20-1 and J usage is TRBJ2-7; 7 bases agree with TRBD2. The CDR3 contains 13 residues. CDR1 and CDR2 from the germline V gene are DFQATT and SNEGSKA (reference sequence). The V gene end was trimmed by 4 bases and the J gene end by 2 bases; junction bases not matched to a gene: 5. CDR3 nucleotide sequence: TGCAGTGCTAAAGCTAGCGGAACCTACGAGCAGTACTTC. The encoded protein is CSAKASGTYEQYF.

The genes are TRBV3-1 and TRBJ1-4; 7 bases are a match to TRBD1. CDR3 size: 14 residues. Germline V gene sequence: CDR1 LGHDT, CDR2 YNNKEL (reference sequence). Trimming at V came to 5 bases and at J to 7 bases, leaving 7 bases not matched to a gene. CDR3 region: CASSLTGNREKLFF. The CDR3 nucleotides read TGTGCCAGCAGCTTGACAGGGAATCGTGAAAAACTGTTTTTT.

The chain uses TRBV10-3 and TRBJ1-1; D ambiguous. The CDR3 extends over 14 amino acids. The V gene's germline CDR1 is ENHRY and CDR2 SYGVKD. The ends were cut back, 2 bases at V and 3 bases at J, with 10 bases in the middle. CDR3 in amino acids: CAISEPERDTEAFF. CDR3 bases: TGTGCCATCAGTGAGCCCGAGAGGGACACTGAAGCTTTCTTT.

The gene calls are TRBV4-3 and TRBJ2-4; 11 bases agree with TRBD1. CDR3 length equals 15 residues. Germline assignment: CDR1 LGHNA and CDR2 YSLEER. V trimming: 4 bases; J trimming: 8 bases; junction bases outside the gene matches: 7. The CDR3 DNA is TGCGCCAGCAGCCGCGGACAGGGGGCGTTCGACATTCAGTACTTC. Translation: CASSRGQGAFDIQYF.

This clonotype was detected only a few times. The chain has TRBV7-9 and TRBJ1-6; weak D call: TRBD1 (5 bases). The CDR3 consists of 16 residues. The V gene lost 1 base and the J gene lost 8 bases, with 15 bases spanning the gap. Germline V CDR1 and CDR2: SEHNR, FQNEAQ (reference sequence). Written as DNA, the CDR3 is TGTGCCAGCAGCTTAGTGATAGGGGTTGGAGATTCACCCCTCCACTTT. It translates to CASSLVIGVGDSPLHF.

The CDR3, as DNA: TGTGCCAGCAGCTTGGACCCCGCCGGGACACTTGGGTACGAGACCCAGTACTTC. Translation gives CASSLDPAGTLGYETQYF. The chain employs TRBV5-5 and TRBJ2-5, with a weak D call TRBD1 (6 bases). In germline, CDR1 is SGHKS, CDR2 YYEKEE (reference sequence). Trimming stripped 0 bases from V and 5 bases from J, with 23 bases between. The CDR3 loop spans 18 amino acids.